This TCR beta chain emerged from a study of blood T cell repertoires in COVID-19. At the level of the study: From the United States, Italy and Spain came samples of acute and convalescent COVID-19. PBMCs, B-cell-depleted T cells, or T cells provided the cDNA or gDNA that made up the material.

Germline V lookup: CDR1 KGHDR, CDR2 SFDVKD. The CDR3 contains 11 residues. V was trimmed by 7 bases and J by 4 bases, leaving 6 bases between them. In the study's own analysis: Reference gene primer amplification gave nucleated cell count estimates. The method was immunoSEQ multiplex PCR; TCRdb's version includes in-frame clones alone and lacks a portion of them. V and J calls and clone size are given by that table; D and trimming were obtained from the DNA. The data show tens of thousands of clones, 82% seen once. The chain uses TRBV24-1 and TRBJ1-1; D is ambiguous. Material for sequencing was peripheral blood. This clonotype was obtained from a human donor in a cohort sampled during active COVID-19. Here the CDR3 reads CATRTGTEAFF. CDR3 DNA: TGTGCCACCAGGACGGGCACTGAAGCTTTCTTT.